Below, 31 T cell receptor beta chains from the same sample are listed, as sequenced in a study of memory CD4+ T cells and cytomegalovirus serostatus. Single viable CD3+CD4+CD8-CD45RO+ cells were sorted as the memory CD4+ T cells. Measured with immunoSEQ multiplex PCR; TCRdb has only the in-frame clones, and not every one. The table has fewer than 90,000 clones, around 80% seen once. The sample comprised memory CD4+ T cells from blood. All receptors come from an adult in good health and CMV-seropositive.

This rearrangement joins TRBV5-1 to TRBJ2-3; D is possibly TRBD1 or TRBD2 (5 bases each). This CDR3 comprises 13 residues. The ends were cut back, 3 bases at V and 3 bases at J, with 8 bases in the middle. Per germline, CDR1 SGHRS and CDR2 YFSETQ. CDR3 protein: CASSSRGTDTQYF. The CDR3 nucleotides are TGCGCCAGCAGCTCGAGGGGAACAGATACGCAGTATTTT. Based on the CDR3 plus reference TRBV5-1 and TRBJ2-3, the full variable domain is KAGVTQTPRYLIKTRGQQVTLSCSPISGHRSVSWYQQTPGQGLQFLFEYFSETQRNKGNFPGRFSGRQFSNSRSEMNVSTLELGDSALYLCASSSRGTDTQYFGPGTRLTVL.

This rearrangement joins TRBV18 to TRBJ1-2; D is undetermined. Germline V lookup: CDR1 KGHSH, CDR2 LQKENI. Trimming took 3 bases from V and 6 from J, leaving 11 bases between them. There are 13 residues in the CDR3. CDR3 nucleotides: TGTGCCAGCTCACCCGCGTGGGGTGATGGCTACACCTTC. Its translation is CASSPAWGDGYTF. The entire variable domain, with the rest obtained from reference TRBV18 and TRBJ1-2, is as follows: NAGVMQNPRHLVRRRGQEARLRCSPMKGHSHVYWYRQLPEEGLKFMVYLQKENIIDESGMPKERFSAEFPKEGPSILRIQQVVRGDSAAYFCASSPAWGDGYTFGSGTRLTVV.

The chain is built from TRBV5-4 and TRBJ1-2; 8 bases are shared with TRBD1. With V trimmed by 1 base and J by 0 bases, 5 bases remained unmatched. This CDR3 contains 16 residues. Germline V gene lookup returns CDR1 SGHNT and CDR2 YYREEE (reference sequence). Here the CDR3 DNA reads TGTGCCAGCAGCTTGTTAAGGACAGGGTCTAACTATGGCTACACCTTC. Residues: CASSLLRTGSNYGYTF.

In DNA, the CDR3 is TGCGCCAGCGGGGCCCGGACCTTTGGTGCCAACGTCCTGACTTTC. This sequence encodes CASGARTFGANVLTF. This chain joins TRBV5-1 and TRBJ2-6; D might be TRBD1 (5 bases). There are 15 residues in the CDR3. With 7 bases removed from V and 7 bases from J, the gap between germline ends came to 18 bases. Germline values: CDR1 SGHRS, CDR2 YFSETQ.

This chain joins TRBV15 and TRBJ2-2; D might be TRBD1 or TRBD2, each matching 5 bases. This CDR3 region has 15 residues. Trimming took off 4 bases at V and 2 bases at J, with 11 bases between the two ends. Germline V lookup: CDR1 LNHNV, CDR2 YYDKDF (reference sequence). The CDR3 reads CATSTGTRNTGELFF. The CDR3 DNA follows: TGTGCCACCAGCACAGGGACCCGAAACACCGGGGAGCTGTTTTTT.

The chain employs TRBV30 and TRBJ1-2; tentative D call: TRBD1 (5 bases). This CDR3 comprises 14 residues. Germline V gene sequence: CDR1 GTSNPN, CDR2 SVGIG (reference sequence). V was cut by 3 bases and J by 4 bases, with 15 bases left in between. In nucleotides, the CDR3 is TGTGCCTGGAGCGACGGGGGGGGGAGCTATGGCTACACCTTC. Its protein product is CAWSDGGGSYGYTF. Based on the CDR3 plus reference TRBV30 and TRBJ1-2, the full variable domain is SQTIHQWPATLVQPVGSPLSLECTVEGTSNPNLYWYRQAAGRGLQLLFYSVGIGQISSEVPQNLSASRPQDRQFILSSKKLLLSDSGFYLCAWSDGGGSYGYTFGSGTRLTVV.

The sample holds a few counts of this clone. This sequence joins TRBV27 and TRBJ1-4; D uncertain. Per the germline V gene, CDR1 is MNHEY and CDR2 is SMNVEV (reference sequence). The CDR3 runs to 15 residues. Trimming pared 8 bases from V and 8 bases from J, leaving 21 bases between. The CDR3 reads CASCRSGGWEEKLFF. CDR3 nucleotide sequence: TGTGCCAGCTGTCGGTCGGGCGGATGGGAGGAAAAACTGTTTTTT. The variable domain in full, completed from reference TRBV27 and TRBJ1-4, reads EAQVTQNPRYLITVTGKKLTVTCSQNMNHEYMSWYRQDPGLGLRQIYYSMNVEVTDKGDVPEGYKVSRKEKRNFPLILESPSPNQTSLYFCASCRSGGWEEKLFFGSGTQLSVL.

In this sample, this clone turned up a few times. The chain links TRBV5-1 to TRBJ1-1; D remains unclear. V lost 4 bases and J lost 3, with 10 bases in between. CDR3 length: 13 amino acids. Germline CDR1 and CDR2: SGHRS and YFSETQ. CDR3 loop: CASSPFSHTEAFF. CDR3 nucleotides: TGCGCCAGCAGCCCCTTTTCGCACACTGAAGCTTTCTTT.

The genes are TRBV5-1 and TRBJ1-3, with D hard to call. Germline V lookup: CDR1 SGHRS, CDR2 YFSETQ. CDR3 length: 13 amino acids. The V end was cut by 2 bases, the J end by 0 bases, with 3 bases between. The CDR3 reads CASSLSSGNTIYF. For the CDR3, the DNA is TGCGCCAGCAGCTTAAGCTCTGGAAACACCATATATTTT.

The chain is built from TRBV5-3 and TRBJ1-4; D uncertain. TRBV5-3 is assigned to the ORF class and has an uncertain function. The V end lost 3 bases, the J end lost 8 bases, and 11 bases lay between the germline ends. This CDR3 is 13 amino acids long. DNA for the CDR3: TGTGCCAGAAGCTGCCGCGTGGGGGAAAAACTGTTTTTT. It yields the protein CARSCRVGEKLFF.

CDR3 coding DNA: TGTGCCAGCAGCTTGGGTTTGACTAGCGGGAGTAGGACAGATACGCAGTATTTT. Translation: CASSLGLTSGSRTDTQYF. The V gene is TRBV5-4, the J gene TRBJ2-3, with 12 bases lining up with TRBD2. Germline CDR1 reads SGHNT; CDR2 reads YYREEE (reference sequence). The junction had 8 bases not matched to a gene; V was cut back by 0 bases and J by 3 bases. The CDR3 runs 18 residues.

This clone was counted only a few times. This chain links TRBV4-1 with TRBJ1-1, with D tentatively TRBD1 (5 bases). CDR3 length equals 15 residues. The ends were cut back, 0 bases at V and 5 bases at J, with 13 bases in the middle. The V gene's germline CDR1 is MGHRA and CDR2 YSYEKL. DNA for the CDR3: TGCGCCAGCAGCCAAGAAAAGGGGCTGGGGACTGAAGCTTTCTTT. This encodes CASSQEKGLGTEAFF.

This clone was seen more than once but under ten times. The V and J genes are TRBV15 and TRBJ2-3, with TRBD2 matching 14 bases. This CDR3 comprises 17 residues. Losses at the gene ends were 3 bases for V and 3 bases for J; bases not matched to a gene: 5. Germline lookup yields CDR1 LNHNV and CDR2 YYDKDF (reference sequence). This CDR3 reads CATSSGTSGSKTDTQYF. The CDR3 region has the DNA TGTGCCACCAGCAGTGGGACTAGCGGGAGTAAGACAGATACGCAGTATTTT.

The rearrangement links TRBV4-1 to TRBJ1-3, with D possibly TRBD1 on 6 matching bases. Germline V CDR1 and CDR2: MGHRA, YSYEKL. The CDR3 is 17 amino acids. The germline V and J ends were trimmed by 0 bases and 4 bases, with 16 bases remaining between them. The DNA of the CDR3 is TGCGCCAGCAGCCAAGATCCCTACAGGGCCCCAGGAAACACCATATATTTT. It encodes CASSQDPYRAPGNTIYF.

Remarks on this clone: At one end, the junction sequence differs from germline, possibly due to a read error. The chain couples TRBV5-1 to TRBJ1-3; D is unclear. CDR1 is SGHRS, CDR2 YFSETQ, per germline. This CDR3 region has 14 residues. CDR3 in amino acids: CASSPRESGNTVYF. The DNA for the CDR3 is TGCGCCAGCAGCCCTAGGGAATCTGGAAACACCGTATATTTT.

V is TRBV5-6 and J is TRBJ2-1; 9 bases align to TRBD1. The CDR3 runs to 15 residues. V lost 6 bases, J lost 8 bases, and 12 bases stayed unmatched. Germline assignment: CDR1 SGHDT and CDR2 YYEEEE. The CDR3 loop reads CASTARDRAGYEQFF. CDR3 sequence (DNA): TGTGCCAGCACCGCCCGGGACAGGGCTGGTTATGAGCAGTTCTTC. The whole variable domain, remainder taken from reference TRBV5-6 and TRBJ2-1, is DAGVTQSPTHLIKTRGQQVTLRCSPKSGHDTVSWYQQALGQGPQFIFQYYEEEERQRGNFPDRFSGHQFPNYSSELNVNALLLGDSALYLCASTARDRAGYEQFFGPGTRLTVL.

CDR3 DNA: TGCGCCAGCAGCTTTATGACTCCCGTGTCCTACGAGCAGTACTTC. Its translation: CASSFMTPVSYEQYF. The V and J genes are TRBV5-1 and TRBJ2-7, with unresolved D. Trimming left V 2 bases short and J 1 base short, with 13 bases between. CDR1 is SGHRS and CDR2 is YFSETQ in the germline V gene. This CDR3 is built from 15 residues. Full variable domain (remainder filled in from reference TRBV5-1 and TRBJ2-7): KAGVTQTPRYLIKTRGQQVTLSCSPISGHRSVSWYQQTPGQGLQFLFEYFSETQRNKGNFPGRFSGRQFSNSRSEMNVSTLELGDSALYLCASSFMTPVSYEQYFGPGTRLTVT.

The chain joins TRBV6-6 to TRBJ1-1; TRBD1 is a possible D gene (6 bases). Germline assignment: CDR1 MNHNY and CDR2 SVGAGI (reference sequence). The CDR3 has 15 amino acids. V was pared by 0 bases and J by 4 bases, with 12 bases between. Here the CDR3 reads CASSYSVDRLTEAFF. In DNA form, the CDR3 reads TGTGCCAGCAGTTACTCGGTTGACAGGCTCACTGAAGCTTTCTTT.

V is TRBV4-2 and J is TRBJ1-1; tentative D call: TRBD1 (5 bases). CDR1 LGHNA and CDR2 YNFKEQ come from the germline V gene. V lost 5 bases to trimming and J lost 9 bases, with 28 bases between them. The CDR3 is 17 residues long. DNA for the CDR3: TGTGCCAGCAGCTTACAAATCCGGGTCTCTGCCGACAGTCAAGCTTTCTTT. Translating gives CASSLQIRVSADSQAFF.

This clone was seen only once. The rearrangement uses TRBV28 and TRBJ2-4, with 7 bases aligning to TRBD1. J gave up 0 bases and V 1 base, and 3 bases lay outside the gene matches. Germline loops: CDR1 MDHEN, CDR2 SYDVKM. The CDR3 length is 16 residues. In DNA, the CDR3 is TGTGCCAGCAGTTTATCGGGACAGCTAGCCAAAAACATTCAGTACTTC. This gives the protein CASSLSGQLAKNIQYF.

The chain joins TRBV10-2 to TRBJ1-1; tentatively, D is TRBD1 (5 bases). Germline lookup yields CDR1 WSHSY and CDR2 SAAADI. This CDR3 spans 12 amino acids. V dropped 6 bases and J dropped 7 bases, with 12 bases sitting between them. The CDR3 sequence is CASSQGPSEAFF. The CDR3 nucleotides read TGCGCCAGCAGCCAGGGACCGAGTGAAGCTTTCTTT.

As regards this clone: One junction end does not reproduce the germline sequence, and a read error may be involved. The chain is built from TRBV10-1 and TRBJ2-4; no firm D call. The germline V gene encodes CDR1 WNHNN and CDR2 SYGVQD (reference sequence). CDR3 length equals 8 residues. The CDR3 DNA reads TGCGCCAGCCGCCCTCTTGACTTC. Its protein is CASRPLDF.

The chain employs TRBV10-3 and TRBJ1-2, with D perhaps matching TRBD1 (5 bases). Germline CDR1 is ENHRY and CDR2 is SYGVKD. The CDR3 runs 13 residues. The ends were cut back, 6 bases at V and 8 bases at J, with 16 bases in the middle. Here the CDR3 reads CAIRGDYRKGYTF. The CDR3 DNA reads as TGTGCCATCAGAGGGGACTACCGAAAGGGCTACACCTTC.

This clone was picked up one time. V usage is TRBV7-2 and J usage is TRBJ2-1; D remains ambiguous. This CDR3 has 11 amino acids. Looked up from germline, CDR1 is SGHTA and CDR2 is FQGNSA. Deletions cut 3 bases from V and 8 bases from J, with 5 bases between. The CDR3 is CASSFADEQFF. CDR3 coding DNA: TGTGCCAGCAGCTTCGCTGATGAGCAGTTCTTC. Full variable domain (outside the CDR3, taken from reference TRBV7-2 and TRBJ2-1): GAGVSQSPSNKVTEKGKDVELRCDPISGHTALYWYRQSLGQGLEFLIYFQGNSAPDKSGLPSDRFSAERTGGSVSTLTIQRTQQEDSAVYLCASSFADEQFFGPGTRLTVL.

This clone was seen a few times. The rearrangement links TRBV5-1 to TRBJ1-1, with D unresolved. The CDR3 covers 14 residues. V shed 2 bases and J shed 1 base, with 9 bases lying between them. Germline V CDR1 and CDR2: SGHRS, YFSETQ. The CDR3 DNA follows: TGCGCCAGCAGCTTCGGCCTCGGGAACACTGAAGCTTTCTTT. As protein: CASSFGLGNTEAFF.

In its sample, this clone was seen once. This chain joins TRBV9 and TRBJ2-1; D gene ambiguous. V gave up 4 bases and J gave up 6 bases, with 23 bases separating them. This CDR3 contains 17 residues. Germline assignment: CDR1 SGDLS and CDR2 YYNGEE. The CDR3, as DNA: TGTGCCAGCAGCCCGCCTCCGTTAGGAGAGGCCCGCAATGAGCAGTTCTTC. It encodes CASSPPPLGEARNEQFF.

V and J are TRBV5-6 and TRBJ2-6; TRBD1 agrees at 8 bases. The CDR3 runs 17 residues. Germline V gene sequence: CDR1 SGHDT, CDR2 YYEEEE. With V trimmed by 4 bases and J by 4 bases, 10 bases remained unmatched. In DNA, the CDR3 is TGTGCCAGCAGCCTACAGGGGGGTGTTAGGGGGGCCAACGTCCTGACTTTC. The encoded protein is CASSLQGGVRGANVLTF.

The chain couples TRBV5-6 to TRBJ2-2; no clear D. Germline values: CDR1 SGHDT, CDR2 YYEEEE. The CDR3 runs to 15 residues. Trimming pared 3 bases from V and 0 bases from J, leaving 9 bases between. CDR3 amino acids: CASSSSPANTGELFF. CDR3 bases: TGTGCCAGCAGCTCCAGTCCTGCGAACACCGGGGAGCTGTTTTTT.

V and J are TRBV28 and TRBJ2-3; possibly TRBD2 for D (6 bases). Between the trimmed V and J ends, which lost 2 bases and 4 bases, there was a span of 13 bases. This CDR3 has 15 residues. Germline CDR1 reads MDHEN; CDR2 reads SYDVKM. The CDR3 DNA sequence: TGTGCCAGCAGTTTAGGCGGGGCCGGATCAGATACGCAGTATTTT. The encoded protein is CASSLGGAGSDTQYF.

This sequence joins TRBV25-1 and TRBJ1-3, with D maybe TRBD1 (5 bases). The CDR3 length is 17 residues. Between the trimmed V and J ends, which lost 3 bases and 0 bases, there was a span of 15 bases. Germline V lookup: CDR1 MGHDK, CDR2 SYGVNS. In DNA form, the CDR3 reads TGTGCCAGCAGTGACTTTGGGGACCCTAACTCTGGAAACACCATATATTTT. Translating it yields CASSDFGDPNSGNTIYF.

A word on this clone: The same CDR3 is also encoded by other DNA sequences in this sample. The CDR3 DNA follows: TGTGCCAGCAGCTTAAGAAGCGGGAGGGGGTATACAGATACGCAGTATTTT. Its translation: CASSLRSGRGYTDTQYF. The chain uses TRBV7-2 and TRBJ2-3; the match to TRBD2 covers 10 bases. This CDR3 contains 17 residues. Trimming took 2 bases from V and 3 from J; bases not matched to a gene: 8. Looked up from germline, CDR1 is SGHTA and CDR2 is FQGNSA.